This T cell receptor (beta chain) came from a study of blood T cell repertoires in COVID-19. Study at large: Some COVID-19 samples were acute and others convalescent; all came from the United States, Italy and Spain. Nucleic acid was either cDNA or gDNA, and it came from T cells, B-cell-depleted T cells, or PBMCs.

The CDR3 is 13 amino acids. Trimming left V 5 bases short and J 10 bases short, with 15 bases between. The germline gives CDR1 LNHDA, CDR2 SQIVND (reference sequence). This clone showed up just once. Authors' methods: Estimation of nucleated cell counts was performed using reference gene primer amplification. Only in-frame clones appear in the TCRdb table, and some are missing; sequencing was by immunoSEQ multiplex PCR. Clone size and V and J calls were adopted from that table, with D and trimming inferred from the DNA. The sample shows about 380,000 clones, 81% of them seen only once. This clonotype was sampled from a human donor with acute or convalescent COVID-19. The donor label of this sample is uncertain. The V gene is TRBV19, the J gene TRBJ2-1, with D tentatively TRBD1 (5 bases). The sequenced sample was peripheral blood. Here the CDR3 DNA reads TGTGCCAGTAGTTTCCGACAGATAGGGGAGCAGTTCTTC. This sequence encodes CASSFRQIGEQFF.